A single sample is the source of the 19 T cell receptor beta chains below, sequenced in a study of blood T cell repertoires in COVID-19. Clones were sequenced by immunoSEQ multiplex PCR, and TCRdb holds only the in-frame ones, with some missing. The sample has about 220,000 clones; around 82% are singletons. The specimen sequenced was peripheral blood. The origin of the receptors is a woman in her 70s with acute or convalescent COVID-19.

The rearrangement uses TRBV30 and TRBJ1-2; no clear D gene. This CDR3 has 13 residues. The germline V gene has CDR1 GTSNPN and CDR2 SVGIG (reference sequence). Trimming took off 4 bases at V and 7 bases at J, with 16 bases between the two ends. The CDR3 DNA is TGTGCCTGGACCGTCACCAATACGGGTGGCTACACCTTC. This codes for CAWTVTNTGGYTF.

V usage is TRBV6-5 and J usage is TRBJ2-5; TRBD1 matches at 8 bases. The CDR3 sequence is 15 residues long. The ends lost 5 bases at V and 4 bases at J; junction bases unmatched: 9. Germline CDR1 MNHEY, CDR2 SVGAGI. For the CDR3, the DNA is TGTGCCAGCAGTCCGTCAGGGGGCGCGGGAGAGACCCAGTACTTC. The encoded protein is CASSPSGGAGETQYF.

CDR3 in amino acids: CASSLSSRETQYF. DNA of the CDR3: TGTGCCAGCAGCTTGAGTTCAAGAGAGACCCAGTACTTC. This rearrangement joins TRBV7-2 to TRBJ2-5; the D is unclear. Looked up from germline, CDR1 is SGHTA and CDR2 is FQGNSA. The CDR3 is 13 residues long. V dropped 3 bases and J dropped 4 bases, with 9 bases sitting between them.

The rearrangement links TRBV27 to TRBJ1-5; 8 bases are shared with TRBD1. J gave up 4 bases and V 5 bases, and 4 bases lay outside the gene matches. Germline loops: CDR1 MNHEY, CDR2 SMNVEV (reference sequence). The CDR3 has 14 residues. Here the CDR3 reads CASSNHRGNQPQHF. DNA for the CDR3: TGTGCCAGCAGTAATCACAGGGGGAATCAGCCCCAGCATTTT.

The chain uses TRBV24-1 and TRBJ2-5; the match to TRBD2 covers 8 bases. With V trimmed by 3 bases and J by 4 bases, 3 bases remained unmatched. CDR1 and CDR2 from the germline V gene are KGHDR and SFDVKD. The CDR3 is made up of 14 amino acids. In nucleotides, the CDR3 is TGTGCCACCAGTGATACACGGGGGGGAGAGACCCAGTACTTC. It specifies CATSDTRGGETQYF.

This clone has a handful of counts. Written as DNA, the CDR3 is TGTGCCAGCCAGGGACAGGGGAATCAGCCCCAGCATTTT. Translating it yields CASQGQGNQPQHF. This chain links TRBV12-3 or TRBV12-4 with TRBJ1-5, with TRBD1 matching 10 bases. J was trimmed by 4 bases and V by 8 bases; bases with no gene match: 2. CDR3 size: 13 residues.

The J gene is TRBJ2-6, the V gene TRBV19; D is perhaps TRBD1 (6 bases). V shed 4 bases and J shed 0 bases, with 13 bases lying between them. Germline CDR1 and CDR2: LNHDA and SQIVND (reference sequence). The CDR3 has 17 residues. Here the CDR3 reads CASSKQGGDSGANVLTF. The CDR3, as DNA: TGTGCCAGTAGTAAACAGGGTGGTGACTCTGGGGCCAACGTCCTGACTTTC.

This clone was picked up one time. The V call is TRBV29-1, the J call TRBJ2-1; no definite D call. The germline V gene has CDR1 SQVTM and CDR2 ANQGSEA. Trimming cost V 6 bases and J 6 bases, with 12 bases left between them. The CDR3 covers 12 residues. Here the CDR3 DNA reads TGCAGCGTCGCGGCGCAGACCAATGAGCAGTTCTTC. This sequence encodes CSVAAQTNEQFF.

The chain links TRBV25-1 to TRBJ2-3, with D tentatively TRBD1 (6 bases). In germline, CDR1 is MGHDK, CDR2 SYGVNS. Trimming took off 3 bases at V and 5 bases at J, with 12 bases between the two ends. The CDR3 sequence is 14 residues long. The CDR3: CASSDPTGRDTQYF. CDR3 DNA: TGTGCCAGCAGTGACCCTACAGGGAGAGATACGCAGTATTTT.

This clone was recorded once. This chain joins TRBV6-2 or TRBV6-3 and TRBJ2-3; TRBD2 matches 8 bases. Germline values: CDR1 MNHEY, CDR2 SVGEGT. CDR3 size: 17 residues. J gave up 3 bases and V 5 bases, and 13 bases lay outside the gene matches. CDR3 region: CASSGERLAGMTDTQYF. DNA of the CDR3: TGTGCCAGCAGTGGGGAGCGGCTAGCGGGTATGACAGATACGCAGTATTTT.

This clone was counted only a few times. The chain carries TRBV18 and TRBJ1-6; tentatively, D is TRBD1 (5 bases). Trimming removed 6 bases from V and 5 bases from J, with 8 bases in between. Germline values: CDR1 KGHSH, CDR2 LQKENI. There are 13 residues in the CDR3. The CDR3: CASSPGHNSPLHF. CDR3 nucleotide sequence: TGTGCCAGCTCCCCAGGGCATAATTCACCCCTCCACTTT.

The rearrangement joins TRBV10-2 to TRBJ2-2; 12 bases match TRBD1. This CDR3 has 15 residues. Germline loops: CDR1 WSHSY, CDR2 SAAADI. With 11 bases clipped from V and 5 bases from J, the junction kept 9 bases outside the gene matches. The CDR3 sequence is CAATPGQGATGELFF. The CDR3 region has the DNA TGCGCCGCTACCCCGGGACAGGGGGCGACCGGGGAGCTGTTTTTT.

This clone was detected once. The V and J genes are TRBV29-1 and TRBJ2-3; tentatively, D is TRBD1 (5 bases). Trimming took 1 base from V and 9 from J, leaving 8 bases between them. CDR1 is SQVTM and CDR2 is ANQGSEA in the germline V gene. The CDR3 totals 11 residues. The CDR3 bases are TGCAGCGTTGAAGGGGGCCTCACGCAGTATTTT. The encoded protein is CSVEGGLTQYF.

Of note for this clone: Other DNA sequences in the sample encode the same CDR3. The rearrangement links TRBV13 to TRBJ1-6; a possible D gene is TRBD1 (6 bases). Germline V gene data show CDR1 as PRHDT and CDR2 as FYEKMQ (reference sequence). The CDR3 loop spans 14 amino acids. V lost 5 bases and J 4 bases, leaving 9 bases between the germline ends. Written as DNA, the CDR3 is TGTGCCAGCAGCCTCGGACAGTATAATTCACCCCTCCACTTT. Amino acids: CASSLGQYNSPLHF.

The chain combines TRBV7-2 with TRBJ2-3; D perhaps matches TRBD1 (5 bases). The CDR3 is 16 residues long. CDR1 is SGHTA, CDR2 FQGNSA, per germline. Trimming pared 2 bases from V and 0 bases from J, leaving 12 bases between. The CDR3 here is CASSLIGVLSTDTQYF. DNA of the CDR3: TGTGCCAGCAGCTTAATAGGGGTCCTCAGCACAGATACGCAGTATTTT.

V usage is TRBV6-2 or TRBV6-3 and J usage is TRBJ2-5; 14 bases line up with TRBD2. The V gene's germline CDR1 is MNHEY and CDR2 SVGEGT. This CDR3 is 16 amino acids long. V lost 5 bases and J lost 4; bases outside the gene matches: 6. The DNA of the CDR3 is TGTGCCAGCAGTCTTTCGACTAGCGGGGGGGCAGAGACCCAGTACTTC. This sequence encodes CASSLSTSGGAETQYF.

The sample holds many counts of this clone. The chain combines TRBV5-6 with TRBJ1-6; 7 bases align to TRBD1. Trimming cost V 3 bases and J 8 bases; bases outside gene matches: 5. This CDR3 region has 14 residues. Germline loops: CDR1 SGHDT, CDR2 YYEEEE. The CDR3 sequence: CASSSTGLYSPLHF. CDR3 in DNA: TGTGCCAGCAGCTCGACAGGGTTGTATTCACCCCTCCACTTT.

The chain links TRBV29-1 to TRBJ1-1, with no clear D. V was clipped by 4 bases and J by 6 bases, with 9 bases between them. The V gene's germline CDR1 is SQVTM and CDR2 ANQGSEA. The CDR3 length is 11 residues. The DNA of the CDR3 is TGCAGCGTTGGTATTACAGCTGAAGCTTTCTTT. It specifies CSVGITAEAFF.

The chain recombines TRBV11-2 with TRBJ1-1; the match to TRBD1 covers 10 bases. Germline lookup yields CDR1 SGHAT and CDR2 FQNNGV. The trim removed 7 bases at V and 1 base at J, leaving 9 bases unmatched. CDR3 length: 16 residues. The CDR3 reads CASTTGQGGWNTEAFF. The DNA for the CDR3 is TGTGCCAGCACAACCGGACAGGGGGGATGGAACACTGAAGCTTTCTTT.